One and the same sample provided the 25 T cell receptor beta chains below, sequenced in a study of cytomegalovirus exposure and HLA in healthy donors. The PCR was carried out with 60 Vbeta primers and 13 Jbeta primers. TCRdb's copy holds only in-frame clones and misses some; the assay was immunoSEQ multiplex PCR. This sample has around 80,000 clones, with 9.5% to 13% found just once. The sequencing input was PBMCs. The receptors shown here come from a man aged 60 to 75 in good health and CMV-seropositive.

In this sample, this clone turned up a few times. V usage is TRBV27 and J usage is TRBJ2-3, with 8 bases lining up with TRBD1. CDR3 length: 14 residues. Germline CDR1 and CDR2: MNHEY and SMNVEV (reference sequence). V lost 6 bases, J lost 5 bases, and 7 bases stayed unmatched. This CDR3 is CASSTDREIDTQYF. The CDR3 DNA is TGTGCCAGCAGCACGGACAGGGAAATAGATACGCAGTATTTT.

This chain links TRBV2 with TRBJ2-1, with 10 positions matching TRBD1. V shed 5 bases, J shed 9 bases, and the junction held 7 bases outside the gene matches. The germline CDR1 and CDR2 sequences are SNHLY and FYNNEI. This CDR3 is 14 amino acids long. CDR3 in DNA: TGTGCCAGCAGTTATGGACAGGGGGGCGTTGAGCAGTTCTTC. Translating it yields CASSYGQGGVEQFF.

V usage is TRBV11-1 and J usage is TRBJ2-7; D unclear. The CDR3 has 13 residues. Germline lookup yields CDR1 SGHAT and CDR2 FQDESV (reference sequence). With 3 bases removed from V and 3 bases from J, the gap between germline ends came to 9 bases. CDR3 loop: CASSLAQNYEQYF. The CDR3 DNA follows: TGTGCCAGCAGCTTGGCTCAAAACTACGAGCAGTACTTC.

This chain joins TRBV5-1 and TRBJ2-3, with TRBD2 identical over 10 bases. The junction had 17 bases not matched to a gene; V was cut back by 2 bases and J by 5 bases. CDR1 is SGHRS and CDR2 is YFSETQ in the germline V gene. The CDR3 spans 19 residues. The CDR3 spells CASSFGVSGRARVGDTQYF. In DNA form, the CDR3 reads TGCGCCAGCAGCTTCGGGGTGAGCGGGAGGGCCAGGGTTGGAGATACGCAGTATTTT. Full variable domain (remainder filled in from reference TRBV5-1 and TRBJ2-3): KAGVTQTPRYLIKTRGQQVTLSCSPISGHRSVSWYQQTPGQGLQFLFEYFSETQRNKGNFPGRFSGRQFSNSRSEMNVSTLELGDSALYLCASSFGVSGRARVGDTQYFGPGTRLTVL.

The chain employs TRBV7-3 and TRBJ1-1; maybe TRBD1 (6 bases). CDR1 and CDR2 (germline): SGHTA, FQGTGA. The V end lost 5 bases, the J end lost 8 bases, and 15 bases lay between the germline ends. This CDR3 is built from 13 residues. The DNA for the CDR3 is TGTGCCAGCAGCGCCCAGGGGCCGCGGGAAGCTTTCTTT. Encoded protein: CASSAQGPREAFF.

This clone was seen a handful of times. This chain joins TRBV7-3 and TRBJ2-3, with D perhaps TRBD2 (5 bases). V lost 1 base to trimming and J lost 2 bases, with 10 bases between them. Germline V gene data show CDR1 as SGHTA and CDR2 as FQGTGA. The CDR3 spans 15 residues. CDR3 sequence reads: CASSLSRTPTDTQYF. The CDR3 DNA is TGTGCCAGCAGCTTAAGCCGGACTCCCACAGATACGCAGTATTTT.

This clone came up a few times. This sequence joins TRBV15 and TRBJ2-1; no definite D call. V gave up 1 base and J gave up 3 bases, with 4 bases separating them. CDR1 LNHNV and CDR2 YYDKDF come from the germline V gene (reference sequence). CDR3 length: 13 residues. CDR3 protein: CATSRVHYNEQFF. Here the CDR3 DNA reads TGTGCCACCAGCAGAGTCCACTACAATGAGCAGTTCTTC.

There are a few counts of this clone. The chain employs TRBV10-1 and TRBJ2-1, with 7 bases that match TRBD1. CDR1 WNHNN and CDR2 SYGVQD come from the germline V gene (reference sequence). V dropped 7 bases and J dropped 10; count of bases not matched to a gene: 7. The CDR3 runs to 12 residues. The CDR3 coding sequence is TGCGCCAGCATTCTACAGGGGAGCGAGCAGTTCTTC. Its protein product is CASILQGSEQFF.

This clone was seen a few times. This chain joins TRBV5-1 and TRBJ1-2, with 7 bases that match TRBD1. V shed 5 bases and J 2 bases; nucleotides not matched to a gene: 9. Germline V gene lookup returns CDR1 SGHRS and CDR2 YFSETQ. This CDR3 spans 15 amino acids. CDR3 DNA: TGCGCCAGCAGGCCCGAGCCACAGGGGAACTATGGCTACACCTTC. Translating it yields CASRPEPQGNYGYTF.

This clone was recorded a few times. The V and J genes are TRBV11-2 and TRBJ1-1; no definite D call. The CDR3 is 12 amino acids. Germline-derived CDR1 and CDR2 are SGHAT and FQNNGV. V lost 11 bases and J lost 0, with 10 bases in between. The CDR3 nucleotides read TGTGCCGCGGGAACGGTGAACACTGAAGCTTTCTTT. The encoded protein is CAAGTVNTEAFF.

V gene TRBV6-1 combines with J gene TRBJ2-5, with 7 positions matching TRBD1. Germline CDR1 MNHNS, CDR2 SASEGT. V was clipped by 2 bases and J by 4 bases; unmatched bases: 4. The CDR3 runs 14 residues. The CDR3 loop reads CASSESGTVETQYF. CDR3 sequence (DNA): TGTGCCAGCAGTGAATCCGGGACAGTAGAGACCCAGTACTTC.

The CDR3 DNA reads TGTGCCAGTAGTATATCGGGGAGCAATCAGCCCCAGCATTTT. Protein: CASSISGSNQPQHF. The chain links TRBV19 to TRBJ1-5; D unresolved. V was trimmed by 2 bases and J by 1 base, leaving 6 bases between them. CDR1 is LNHDA and CDR2 is SQIVND in the germline V gene (reference sequence). The CDR3 runs 14 residues.

This chain connects TRBV2 to TRBJ2-7; 8 positions match TRBD2. In germline, CDR1 is SNHLY, CDR2 FYNNEI. This CDR3 has 14 residues. Trimming removed 6 bases from V and 3 bases from J; junction bases left unmatched: 7. The CDR3 spells CASSPGGALYEQYF. CDR3 nucleotides: TGTGCCAGCAGCCCGGGAGGGGCTCTCTACGAGCAGTACTTC.

This clone showed up just a few times. The chain carries TRBV9 and TRBJ2-2, with D possibly matching TRBD1 (5 bases). Germline CDR1 SGDLS, CDR2 YYNGEE. Between the trimmed V and J ends, which lost 4 bases and 8 bases, there was a span of 12 bases. This CDR3 is built from 13 residues. DNA for the CDR3: TGTGCCAGCAGCATAAGACAGTCGGGGGAGCTGTTTTTT. Translated: CASSIRQSGELFF.

A few counts support this clone. V gene TRBV7-8 combines with J gene TRBJ2-3; 7 nucleotides align to TRBD2. The V segment lost 8 bases and the J segment 4 bases; nucleotides outside the gene matches: 9. This CDR3 is 14 amino acids long. Germline V gene data show CDR1 as SGHVS and CDR2 as FQNEAQ. The CDR3 here is CASQVGGSPDTQYF. The CDR3, as DNA: TGTGCCAGCCAGGTGGGCGGGAGCCCAGATACGCAGTATTTT.

Remarks on this clone: Since no conserved phenylalanine or tryptophan closes the CDR3, a read error is the likely cause. Because the CDR3's place on the DNA is in doubt, the DNA is left out and the CDR3 is given as listed by TCRdb. The chain links TRBV27 to TRBJ1-5. CDR1 and CDR2 (germline): MNHEY, SMNVEV (reference sequence). Counting both end residues, the CDR3 totals 16 amino acids. The CDR3 is CASSFQPPGSNQPKHL.

The chain employs TRBV6-1 and TRBJ2-3; TRBD1 aligns across 7 bases. This CDR3 spans 14 amino acids. Germline V gene data show CDR1 as MNHNS and CDR2 as SASEGT. V shed 8 bases, J shed 1 base, and the junction held 6 bases outside the gene matches. The CDR3 sequence is CASAPGTGTDTQYF. The CDR3 DNA follows: TGTGCCAGCGCCCCCGGGACAGGCACAGATACGCAGTATTTT.

This sequence joins TRBV6-6 and TRBJ2-5; TRBD2 matches at 9 bases. From germline, CDR1 is MNHNY and CDR2 SVGAGI (reference sequence). J lost 3 bases, V lost 0 bases, and 2 bases had no gene match. The CDR3 is 15 amino acids. The CDR3 loop reads CASSYSGGGEETQYF. As DNA, the CDR3 is TGTGCCAGCAGTTACTCGGGCGGGGGGGAAGAGACCCAGTACTTC.

This chain uses TRBV5-1 with TRBJ2-2; tentatively, D is TRBD2 (7 bases). The CDR3 covers 16 residues. Per germline, CDR1 SGHRS and CDR2 YFSETQ. The V end was cut by 4 bases, the J end by 7 bases, with 20 bases between. The CDR3 DNA reads TGCGCCAGCAGCCCAATGCCTGGGGGGGCCCACGGGGAGCTGTTTTTT. This translates into CASSPMPGGAHGELFF.

Details on this clone: A read error may account for a junction end that differs from germline. This sequence joins TRBV5-1 and TRBJ2-5, with D tentatively TRBD2 (5 bases). This CDR3 is built from 12 residues. Germline V gene data show CDR1 as SGHRS and CDR2 as YFSETQ. CDR3 sequence: CANSDGGETQYF. In DNA, the CDR3 is TGCGCCAACAGCGACGGAGGAGAGACCCAGTACTTC.

The sample holds a few counts of this clone. The chain uses TRBV6-1 and TRBJ2-6, with D tentatively TRBD2 (5 bases). The CDR3 has 18 residues. The germline V gene encodes CDR1 MNHNS and CDR2 SASEGT. V lost 2 bases to trimming and J lost 0 bases, with 14 bases between them. CDR3 in amino acids: CASSERDPGSSGANVLTF. The CDR3 bases are TGTGCCAGCAGTGAAAGAGATCCGGGGAGCTCTGGGGCCAACGTCCTGACTTTC.

This chain uses TRBV18 with TRBJ2-7, with D uncertain. The CDR3 runs 15 residues. V lost 0 bases and J 3 bases, leaving 12 bases between the germline ends. Germline-derived CDR1 and CDR2 are KGHSH and LQKENI. The CDR3 loop reads CASSPPLIAYYEQYV. DNA of the CDR3: TGTGCCAGCTCACCACCGCTGATAGCCTACTACGAGCAGTACGTC.

This sequence joins TRBV28 and TRBJ1-1; no clear D. This CDR3 has 15 residues. The germline V and J ends were trimmed by 1 base and 4 bases, with 13 bases remaining between them. Germline V gives CDR1 MDHEN, CDR2 SYDVKM. The chain's CDR3 is CASSLYPSQPTEAFF. The CDR3 DNA reads TGTGCCAGCAGTTTATACCCCTCACAGCCCACTGAAGCTTTCTTT.

There are a few counts of this clone. The chain is built from TRBV19 and TRBJ2-1; D possibly corresponds to TRBD2 (6 bases). The CDR3 covers 14 residues. The germline V gene encodes CDR1 LNHDA and CDR2 SQIVND (reference sequence). V lost 6 bases, J lost 7 bases, and 16 bases lay in between. The CDR3 DNA is TGTGCCAGTAGACCAACCGGAGGGAGAAATGAGCAGTTCTTC. Amino acids: CASRPTGGRNEQFF.

This clone was seen a few times. This rearrangement joins TRBV5-1 to TRBJ2-7, with TRBD2 matching over 7 bases. Germline-derived CDR1 and CDR2 are SGHRS and YFSETQ. The CDR3 runs to 15 residues. The junction had 5 bases not matched to a gene; V was cut back by 0 bases and J by 2 bases. The CDR3 protein is CASSLVPSGAYEQYF. Here the CDR3 DNA reads TGCGCCAGCAGCTTGGTGCCTAGCGGAGCCTACGAGCAGTACTTC.